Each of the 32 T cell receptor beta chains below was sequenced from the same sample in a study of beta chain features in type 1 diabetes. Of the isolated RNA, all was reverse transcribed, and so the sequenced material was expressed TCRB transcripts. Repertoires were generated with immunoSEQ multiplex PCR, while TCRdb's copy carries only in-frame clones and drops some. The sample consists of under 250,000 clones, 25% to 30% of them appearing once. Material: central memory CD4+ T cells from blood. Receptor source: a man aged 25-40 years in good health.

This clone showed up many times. Written as DNA, the CDR3 is TGTGCCTGCCCCACGGGCAGGGGGCCCTACGAGCAGTACTTC. This gives the protein CACPTGRGPYEQYF. V usage is TRBV30 and J usage is TRBJ2-7, with TRBD1 matching over 8 bases. The CDR3 loop spans 14 amino acids. V gave up 6 bases and J gave up 2 bases; unmatched junction bases: 9. Germline lookup yields CDR1 GTSNPN and CDR2 SVGIG (reference sequence).

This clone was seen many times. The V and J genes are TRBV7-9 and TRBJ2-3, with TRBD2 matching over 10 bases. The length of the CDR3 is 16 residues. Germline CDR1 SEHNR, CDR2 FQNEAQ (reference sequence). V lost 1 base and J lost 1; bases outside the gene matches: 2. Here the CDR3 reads CASSLGLAGGTDTQYF. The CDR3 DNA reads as TGTGCCAGCAGCTTAGGCCTAGCGGGGGGCACAGATACGCAGTATTTT.

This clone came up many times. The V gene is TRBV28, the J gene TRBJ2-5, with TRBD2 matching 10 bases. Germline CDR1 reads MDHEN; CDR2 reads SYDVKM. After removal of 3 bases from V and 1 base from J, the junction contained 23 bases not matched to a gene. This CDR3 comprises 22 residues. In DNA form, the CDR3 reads TGTGCCAGCAGTTTCCAAGACAGGGTGGGCCTCCTTAGCGGGAGGCTCCAAGAGACCCAGTACTTC. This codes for CASSFQDRVGLLSGRLQETQYF.

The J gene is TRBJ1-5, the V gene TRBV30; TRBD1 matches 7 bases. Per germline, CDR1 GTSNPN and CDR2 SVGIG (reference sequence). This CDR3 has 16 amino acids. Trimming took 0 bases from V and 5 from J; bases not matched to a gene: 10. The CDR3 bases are TGTGCCTGGAGTGTTAATCACAGGGGCGGGGATCAGCCCCAGCATTTT. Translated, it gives CAWSVNHRGGDQPQHF.

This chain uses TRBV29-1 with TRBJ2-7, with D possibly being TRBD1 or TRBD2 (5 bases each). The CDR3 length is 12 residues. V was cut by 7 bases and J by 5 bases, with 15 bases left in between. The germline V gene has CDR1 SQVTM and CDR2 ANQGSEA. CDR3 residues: CSARAGTNEQYF. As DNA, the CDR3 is TGCAGCGCGCGGGCCGGGACGAACGAGCAGTACTTC.

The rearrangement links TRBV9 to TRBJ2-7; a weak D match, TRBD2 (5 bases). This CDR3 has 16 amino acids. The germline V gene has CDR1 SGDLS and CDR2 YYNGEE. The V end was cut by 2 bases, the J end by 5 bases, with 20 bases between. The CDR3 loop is CASSVTGVTGTDEQYF. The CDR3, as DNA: TGTGCCAGCAGCGTGACCGGGGTGACTGGTACCGACGAGCAGTACTTC.

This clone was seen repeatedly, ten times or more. The CDR3 spells CASSGQGLREQFF. CDR3 DNA: TGTGCCAGCAGCGGACAGGGGCTCAGGGAGCAGTTCTTC. The rearrangement joins TRBV2 to TRBJ2-1, with TRBD1 matching 9 bases. Trimming removed 6 bases from V and 10 bases from J; junction bases left unmatched: 7. The V gene's germline CDR1 is SNHLY and CDR2 FYNNEI. There are 13 residues in the CDR3.

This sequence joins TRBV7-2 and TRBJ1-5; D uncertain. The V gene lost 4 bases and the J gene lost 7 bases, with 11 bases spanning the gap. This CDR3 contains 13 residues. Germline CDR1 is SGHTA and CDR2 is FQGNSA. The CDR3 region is CASSSGPGQPQHF. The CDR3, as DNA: TGTGCCAGCAGCTCCGGGCCCGGACAGCCCCAGCATTTT.

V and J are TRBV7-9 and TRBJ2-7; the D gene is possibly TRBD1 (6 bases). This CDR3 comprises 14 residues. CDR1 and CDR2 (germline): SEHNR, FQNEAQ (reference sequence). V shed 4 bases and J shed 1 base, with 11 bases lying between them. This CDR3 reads CASSYQGHSYEQYF. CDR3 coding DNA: TGTGCCAGCAGCTATCAGGGGCATTCCTACGAGCAGTACTTC.

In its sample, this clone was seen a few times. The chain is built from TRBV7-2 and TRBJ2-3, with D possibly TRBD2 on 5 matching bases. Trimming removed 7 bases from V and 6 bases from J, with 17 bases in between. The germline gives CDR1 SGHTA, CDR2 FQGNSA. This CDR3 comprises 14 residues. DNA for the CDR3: TGTGCCAGCAAGGCCTTCGGGGAGCGGGATACGCAGTATTTT. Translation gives CASKAFGERDTQYF. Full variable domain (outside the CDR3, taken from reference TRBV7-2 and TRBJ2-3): GAGVSQSPSNKVTEKGKDVELRCDPISGHTALYWYRQSLGQGLEFLIYFQGNSAPDKSGLPSDRFSAERTGGSVSTLTIQRTQQEDSAVYLCASKAFGERDTQYFGPGTRLTVL.

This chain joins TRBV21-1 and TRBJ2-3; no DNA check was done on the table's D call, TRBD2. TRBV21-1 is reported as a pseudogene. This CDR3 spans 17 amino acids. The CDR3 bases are TGTGCTTATGCCCCCCTAATGGTGTCAACTAGCACAGATACGCAGTATTTT. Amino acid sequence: CAYAPLMVSTSTDTQYF.

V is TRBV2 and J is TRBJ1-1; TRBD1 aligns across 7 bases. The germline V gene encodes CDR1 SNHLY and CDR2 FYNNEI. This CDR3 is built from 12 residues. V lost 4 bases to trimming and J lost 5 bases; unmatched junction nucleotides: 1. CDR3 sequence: CASSAQGTEAFF. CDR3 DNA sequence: TGTGCCAGCAGTGCACAGGGGACTGAAGCTTTCTTT.

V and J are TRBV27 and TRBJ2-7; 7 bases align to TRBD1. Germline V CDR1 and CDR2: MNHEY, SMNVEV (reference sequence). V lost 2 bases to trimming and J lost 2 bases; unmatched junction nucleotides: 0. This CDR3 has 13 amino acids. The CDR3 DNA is TGTGCCAGCAGTTTACAGGGGGCCTACGAGCAGTACTTC. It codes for CASSLQGAYEQYF.

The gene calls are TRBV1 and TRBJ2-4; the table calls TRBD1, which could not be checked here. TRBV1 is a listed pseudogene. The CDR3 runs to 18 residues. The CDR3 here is CTSSHRGSTSLAKNIQYF. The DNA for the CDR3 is TGCACCAGCAGCCATAGGGGATCGACCTCCCTAGCCAAAAACATTCAGTACTTC.

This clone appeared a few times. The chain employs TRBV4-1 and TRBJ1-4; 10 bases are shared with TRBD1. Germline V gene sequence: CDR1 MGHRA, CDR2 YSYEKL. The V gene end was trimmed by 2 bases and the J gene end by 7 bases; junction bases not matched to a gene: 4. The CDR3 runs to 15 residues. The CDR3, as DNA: TGCGCCAGCAGCCAACCGGGACAGGGGATTGAAAAACTGTTTTTT. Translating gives CASSQPGQGIEKLFF.

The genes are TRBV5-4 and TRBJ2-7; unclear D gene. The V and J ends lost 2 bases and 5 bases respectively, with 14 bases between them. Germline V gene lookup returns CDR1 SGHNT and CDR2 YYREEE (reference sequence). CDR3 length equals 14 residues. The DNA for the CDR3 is TGTGCCAGCAGCTTTCGAAACACCCCTGACGAGCAGTACTTC. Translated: CASSFRNTPDEQYF.

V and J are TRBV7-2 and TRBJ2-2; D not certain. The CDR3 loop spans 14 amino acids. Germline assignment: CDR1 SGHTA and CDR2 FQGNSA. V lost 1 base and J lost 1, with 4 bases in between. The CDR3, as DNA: TGTGCCAGCAGCTTAGTTCAGAACACCGGGGAGCTGTTTTTT. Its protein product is CASSLVQNTGELFF.

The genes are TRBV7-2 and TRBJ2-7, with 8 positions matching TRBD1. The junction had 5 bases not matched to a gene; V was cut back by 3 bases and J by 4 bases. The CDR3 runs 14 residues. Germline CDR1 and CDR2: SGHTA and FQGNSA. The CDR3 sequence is CASSFDRGRYEQYF. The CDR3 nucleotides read TGTGCCAGCAGCTTCGACAGGGGCCGTTACGAGCAGTACTTC.

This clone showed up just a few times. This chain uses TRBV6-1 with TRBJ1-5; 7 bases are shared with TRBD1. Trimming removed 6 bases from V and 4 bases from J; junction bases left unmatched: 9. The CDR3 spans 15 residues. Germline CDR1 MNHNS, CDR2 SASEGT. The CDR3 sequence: CASSQGEQENQPQHF. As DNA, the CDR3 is TGTGCCAGCAGCCAGGGGGAGCAGGAAAATCAGCCCCAGCATTTT.

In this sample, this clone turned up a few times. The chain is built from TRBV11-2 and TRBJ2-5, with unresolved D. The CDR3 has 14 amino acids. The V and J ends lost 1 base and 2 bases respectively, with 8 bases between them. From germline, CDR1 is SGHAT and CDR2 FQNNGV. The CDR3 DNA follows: TGTGCCAGCAGCTTAGGTGCAAGACAAGAGACCCAGTACTTC. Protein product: CASSLGARQETQYF.

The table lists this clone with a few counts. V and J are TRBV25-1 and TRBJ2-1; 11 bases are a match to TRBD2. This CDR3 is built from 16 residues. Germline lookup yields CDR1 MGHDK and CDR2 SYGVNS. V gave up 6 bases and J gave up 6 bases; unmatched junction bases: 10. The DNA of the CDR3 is TGTGCCAGCAGCCTATCCGGGACTAGCGGACTCAATGAGCAGTTCTTC. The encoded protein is CASSLSGTSGLNEQFF.

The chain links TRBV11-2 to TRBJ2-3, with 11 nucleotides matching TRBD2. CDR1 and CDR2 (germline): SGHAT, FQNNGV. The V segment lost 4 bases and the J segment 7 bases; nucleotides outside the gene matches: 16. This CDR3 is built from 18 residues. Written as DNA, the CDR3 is TGTGCCAGCAGCTCCCGACAGCTTAGCGGGGGGGCCATACATACGCAGTATTTT. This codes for CASSSRQLSGGAIHTQYF.

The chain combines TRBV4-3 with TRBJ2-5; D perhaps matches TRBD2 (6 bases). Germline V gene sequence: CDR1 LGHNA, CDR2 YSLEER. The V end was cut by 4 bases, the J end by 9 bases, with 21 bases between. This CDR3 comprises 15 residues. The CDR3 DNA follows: TGCGCCAGCAGCCCGCAGTCGGACGGGAGAGTGGCCCAGTACTTC. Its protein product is CASSPQSDGRVAQYF.

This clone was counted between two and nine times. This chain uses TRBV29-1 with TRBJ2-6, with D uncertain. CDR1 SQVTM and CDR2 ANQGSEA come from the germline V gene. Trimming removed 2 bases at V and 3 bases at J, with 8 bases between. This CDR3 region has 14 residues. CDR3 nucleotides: TGCAGCGTTGAATCCGGTGGTGGGGCCAACGTCCTGACTTTC. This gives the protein CSVESGGGANVLTF. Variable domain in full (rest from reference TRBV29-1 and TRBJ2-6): SAVISQKPSRDICQRGTSLTIQCQVDSQVTMMFWYRQQPGQSLTLIATANQGSEATYESGFVIDKFPISRPNLTFSTLTVSNMSPEDSSIYLCSVESGGGANVLTFGAGSRLTVL.

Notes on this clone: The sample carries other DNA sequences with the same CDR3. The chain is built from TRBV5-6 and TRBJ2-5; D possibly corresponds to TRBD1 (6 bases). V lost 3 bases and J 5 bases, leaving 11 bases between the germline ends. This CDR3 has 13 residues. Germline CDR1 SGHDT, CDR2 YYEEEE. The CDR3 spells CASSSGQRETQYF. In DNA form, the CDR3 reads TGTGCCAGCAGCTCCGGACAGAGGGAGACCCAGTACTTC. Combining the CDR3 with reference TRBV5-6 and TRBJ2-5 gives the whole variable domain DAGVTQSPTHLIKTRGQQVTLRCSPKSGHDTVSWYQQALGQGPQFIFQYYEEEERQRGNFPDRFSGHQFPNYSSELNVNALLLGDSALYLCASSSGQRETQYFGPGTRLLVL.

The CDR3 here is CASSYRQGYQPQHF. In DNA form, the CDR3 reads TGTGCCAGCAGTTATCGACAGGGCTATCAGCCCCAGCATTTT. The V and J genes are TRBV6-5 and TRBJ1-5; TRBD1 agrees at 7 bases. Per germline, CDR1 MNHEY and CDR2 SVGAGI. The V segment lost 3 bases and the J segment 5 bases; nucleotides outside the gene matches: 4. The CDR3 sequence is 14 residues long.

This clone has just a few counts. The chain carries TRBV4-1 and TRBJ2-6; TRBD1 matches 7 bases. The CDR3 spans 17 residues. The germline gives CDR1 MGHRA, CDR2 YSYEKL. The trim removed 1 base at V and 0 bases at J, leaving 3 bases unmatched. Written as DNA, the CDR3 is TGCGCCAGCAGCCAAGGACAGGGCAGCTCTGGGGCCAACGTCCTGACTTTC. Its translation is CASSQGQGSSGANVLTF.

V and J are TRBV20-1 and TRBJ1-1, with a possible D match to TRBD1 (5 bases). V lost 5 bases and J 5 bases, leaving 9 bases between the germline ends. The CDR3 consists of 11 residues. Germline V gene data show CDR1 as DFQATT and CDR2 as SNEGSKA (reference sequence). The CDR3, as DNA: TGCAGTGCTCAGGGTAAAACTGAAGCTTTCTTT. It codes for CSAQGKTEAFF.

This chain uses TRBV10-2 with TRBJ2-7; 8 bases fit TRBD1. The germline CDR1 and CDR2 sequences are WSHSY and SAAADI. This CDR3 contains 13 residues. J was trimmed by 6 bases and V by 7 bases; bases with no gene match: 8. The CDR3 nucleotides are TGCGCCAGCACTCGGGACAGGCCAGCCGAGCAGTACTTC. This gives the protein CASTRDRPAEQYF.

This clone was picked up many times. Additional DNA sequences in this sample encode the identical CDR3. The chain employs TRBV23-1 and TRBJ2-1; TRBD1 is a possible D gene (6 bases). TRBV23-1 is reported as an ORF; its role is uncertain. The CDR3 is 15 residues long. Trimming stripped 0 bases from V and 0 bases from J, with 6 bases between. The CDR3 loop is CASSQSDSSYNEQFF. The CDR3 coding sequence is TGCGCCAGCAGTCAATCGGACAGCTCCTACAATGAGCAGTTCTTC.

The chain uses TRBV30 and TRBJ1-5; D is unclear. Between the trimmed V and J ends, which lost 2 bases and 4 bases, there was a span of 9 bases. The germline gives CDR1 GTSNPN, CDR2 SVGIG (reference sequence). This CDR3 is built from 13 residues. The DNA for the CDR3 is TGTGCCTGGAGTATGGCCCCAAATCAGCCCCAGCATTTT. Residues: CAWSMAPNQPQHF.

For the CDR3, the DNA is TGTGCCAGCAGCTTAGGAGGACAAGAGACCCAGTACTTC. This translates into CASSLGGQETQYF. V gene TRBV13 combines with J gene TRBJ2-5; D is unresolved. The V end was cut by 0 bases, the J end by 2 bases, with 4 bases between. This CDR3 has 13 amino acids. The germline gives CDR1 PRHDT, CDR2 FYEKMQ (reference sequence).